This entry lists 8 T cell receptor beta chains sequenced from one sample in a study of neurological immune-mediated disorders. TCRdb re-called the 5' RACE reads with MiXCR, one entry per CDR3 protein. In the table there are roughly 28,000 distinct CDR3 sequences, 3.3% of which are singletons. The sample comprised PBMCs. The source is a woman in her twenties or thirties with multiple sclerosis.

The chain links TRBV18 to TRBJ2-2; 7 nucleotides match TRBD1. V trimming: 0 bases; J trimming: 0 bases; junction bases outside the gene matches: 1. The CDR3 loop spans 16 amino acids. Looked up from germline, CDR1 is KGHSH and CDR2 is LQKENI. The CDR3 nucleotides are TGTGCCAGCTCACCACCGGGACAGCCGAACACCGGGGAGCTGTTTTTT. Its protein is CASSPPGQPNTGELFF. The variable domain in full, with the rest retrieved from reference TRBV18 and TRBJ2-2, is NAGVMQNPRHLVRRRGQEARLRCSPMKGHSHVYWYRQLPEEGLKFMVYLQKENIIDESGMPKERFSAEFPKEGPSILRIQQVVRGDSAAYFCASSPPGQPNTGELFFGEGSRLTVL.

The sample holds many counts of this clonotype. V is TRBV29-1 and J is TRBJ1-1; unclear D gene. Germline-derived CDR1 and CDR2 are SQVTM and ANQGSEA. The CDR3 is 13 residues long. V lost 4 bases to trimming and J lost 8 bases, with 17 bases between them. The CDR3 coding sequence is TGCAGCGTTGTGATAGGAGGAGTACCCGAAGCTTTCTTT. Its translation: CSVVIGGVPEAFF. Full variable domain (outside the CDR3, taken from reference TRBV29-1 and TRBJ1-1): SAVISQKPSRDICQRGTSLTIQCQVDSQVTMMFWYRQQPGQSLTLIATANQGSEATYESGFVIDKFPISRPNLTFSTLTVSNMSPEDSSIYLCSVVIGGVPEAFFGQGTRLTVV.

Ten or more counts support this clonotype. The CDR3 DNA sequence: TGCAGCGCTGGGGGCCTCGAGGGGCAGCCCCAGCATTTT. Protein: CSAGGLEGQPQHF. The J gene is TRBJ1-5, the V gene TRBV29-1; D may be TRBD1 (6 bases). V gave up 7 bases and J gave up 7 bases, with 17 bases separating them. Germline V CDR1 and CDR2: SQVTM, ANQGSEA. The length of the CDR3 is 13 residues.

This clonotype has at least ten counts. This rearrangement joins TRBV7-2 to TRBJ2-3; D uncertain. Between the trimmed V and J ends, which lost 4 bases and 5 bases, there was a span of 10 bases. The CDR3 length is 13 residues. Germline lookup yields CDR1 SGHTA and CDR2 FQGNSA. The chain's CDR3 is CASSSSPRDTQYF. The CDR3 DNA reads as TGTGCCAGCAGCTCGAGCCCAAGAGATACGCAGTATTTT.

This clonotype was recorded at least ten times. The V and J genes are TRBV28 and TRBJ2-7; no clear D gene. Looked up from germline, CDR1 is MDHEN and CDR2 is SYDVKM. The CDR3 runs to 13 residues. The V end was cut by 2 bases, the J end by 5 bases, with 10 bases between. The CDR3 nucleotides are TGTGCCAGCAGTTTAGGATGGGAAGACGAGCAGTACTTC. Its translation: CASSLGWEDEQYF.

The chain combines TRBV3-1 with TRBJ1-1, with 7 bases fitting TRBD1. The germline V gene has CDR1 LGHDT and CDR2 YNNKEL (reference sequence). CDR3 length: 13 amino acids. V was clipped by 3 bases and J by 9 bases; unmatched bases: 7. The DNA for the CDR3 is TGTGCCAGCAGCCACGCTGGAGGGGGCCAAGCTTTCTTT. It encodes CASSHAGGGQAFF.

This clonotype was found many times. The chain joins TRBV14 to TRBJ2-7; a weak D match, TRBD2 (7 bases). Deletions cut 0 bases from V and 5 bases from J, with 14 bases between. CDR3 size: 15 residues. In germline, CDR1 is SGHDN, CDR2 FVKESK. The CDR3 protein is CASSQDPGGRNEQYF. The CDR3 DNA reads as TGTGCCAGCAGCCAAGATCCCGGGGGGCGGAACGAGCAGTACTTC. The full variable domain, with the rest looked up from reference TRBV14 and TRBJ2-7, is EAGVTQFPSHSVIEKGQTVTLRCDPISGHDNLYWYRRVMGKEIKFLLHFVKESKQDESGMPNNRFLAERTGGTYSTLKVQPAELEDSGVYFCASSQDPGGRNEQYFGPGTRLTVT.

This clonotype occurred many times. The rearrangement links TRBV20-1 to TRBJ1-1; D call uncertain. Germline V gene sequence: CDR1 DFQATT, CDR2 SNEGSKA (reference sequence). The CDR3 loop spans 13 amino acids. Trimming stripped 2 bases from V and 3 bases from J, with 10 bases between. CDR3 nucleotides: TGCAGTGCTAGACAGGAGATCCACACTGAAGCTTTCTTT. As protein: CSARQEIHTEAFF.